This TCR beta chain is from a study of blood T cell repertoires in COVID-19 (dated by TCRdb to 2018 to 2021). For context, the study as a whole: The collaborator samples originated in the United States, Italy and Spain and spanned the acute and convalescent phases of COVID-19. The prospective study material was composed of cDNA or gDNA derived from T cells, B-cell-depleted T cells, or PBMCs. The dataset comprised deeply sampled blood TCRbeta repertoires from subjects exposed to, actively infected with, or recovered from COVID-19. A freely available public database, intended as a resource for researchers studying the immune response to SARS-CoV-2, is where the repertoires were released. The samples were drawn from two sources: the first 160 participants of the ongoing ImmuneRACE study, and 1,254 subjects contributed by 6 global collaborators. Nearly every sample came with metadata listing a de-identified subject ID, COVID-19 status, age in years and sex. Where available, HLA class I and class II types were obtained from metadata supplied by the sample provider rather than from assay-based typing. Broader findings and caveats from the paper: The quantity of clinical and demographic metadata differed by source and by participant and was supplied without curation.

Collaborating institutions collected whole blood in K2EDTA tubes following their own protocols. For TCRbeta analysis, collaborators shipped samples as frozen whole blood, isolated PBMCs, or DNA extracted from either of those sample types. V is reduced by 6 bases and J by 1 base, leaving a spacing of 10 bases between them. The CDR3 goes from the cysteine to the phenylalanine over 15 residues. Only CDR3 DNA remains: 45 bases, in frame from the first base. The germline V gene (reference sequence) supplies CDR1 LNHDA and CDR2 SQIVND. TCRbeta CDR3 regions were amplified from genomic DNA using the immunoSEQ Assay, a bias-controlled multiplex PCR. Regarding the original processing steps: The number of nucleated cells in each sample was estimated by amplification of reference gene primers within the assay. Sequence reads were collapsed and filtered to measure the absolute abundance of every unique TCRbeta CDR3 rearrangement. For each sample, productive Simpson clonality was calculated as the square root of Simpson's diversity index across productive rearrangements. TCRdb retrieved this table from immuneACCESS and kept in-frame rearrangements only. Not all clones are present; in checked studies, unresolved V genes account for under half, and no reason is known for the remainder. The V and J calls and clone size were taken over from that table, and D and trimming were inferred from the DNA. Within this sample are 130,000 to 150,000 clones, with more than 80% of them counted one time only. The ten top clones hold 3% to 3.5% of the sample.

On this clone itself: Its antigen has not been determined. No much larger clone is present one base from it, and per-base qualities are unavailable.

Sample: peripheral blood. The chain couples TRBV19 to TRBJ1-6; no D gene call is confident. The TCR was taken from a woman aged 55 to 70 with active COVID-19. The CDR3 region: CASSPRGSYNSPLHF. Read as DNA, the sequence is TGTGCCAGTAGCCCACGGGGTTCCTATAATTCACCCCTCCACTTT. Joined to the reference TRBV19 and TRBJ1-6 proteins, this CDR3 gives the full variable domain: DGGITQSPKYLFRKEGQNVTLSCEQNLNHDAMYWYRQDPGQGLRLIYYSQIVNDFQKGDIAEGYSVSREKKESFPLTVTSAQKNPTAFYLCASSPRGSYNSPLHFGNGTRLTVT.